This T cell receptor beta chain was obtained from a study of monozygotic twins with cystic fibrosis. Across the study: Library input was around 2.8 micrograms of fragmented DNA, with 15 PCR cycles.

Clones were sequenced by immunoSEQ multiplex PCR, and TCRdb holds only the in-frame ones, with some missing. The sample carries roughly 35,000 clones, over 75% recorded once. Notes on the study in general: Monozygotic CF twin pairs shared significantly more nucleotide-identical clonotypes than unrelated CF individuals did. In 13 of 16 pairs, V gene usage was closest to the co-twin's. Clonality was generally low (median around 0.009), higher in the most severe patients.

CDR1 and CDR2 (germline): SEHNR, FQNEAQ (reference sequence). V shed 5 bases and J shed 6 bases, with 16 bases lying between them. The CDR3 spans 15 residues. Points on this clone: Its specificity is not known.

The chain uses TRBV7-9 and TRBJ2-2; D may match TRBD1 or TRBD2 (5 bases each). The origin of this receptor is a girl aged 2 to 10 with cystic fibrosis. Sequenced input: blood. For the CDR3, the DNA is TGTGCCAGCAGCCCCGGGACCCTCCTGGCCGGGGAGCTGTTTTTT. Protein sequence: CASSPGTLLAGELFF.